Reported below is one T cell receptor beta chain. Using immunoSEQ multiplex PCR, the repertoire was profiled, and TCRdb retains in-frame clones only, with some absent. The repertoire holds approximately 220,000 clones, with approximately 85% as singletons. These data come from a study of blood T cell repertoires in COVID-19. This TCR was recovered from a man between 50 and 59 years old who had recovered from COVID-19. The source material was peripheral blood.

CDR3 bases: TGTGCCACCAGCAGAGGCTGGGACACTCACGCAGATACGCAGTATTTT. Translated, it gives CATSRGWDTHADTQYF. This chain joins TRBV15 and TRBJ2-3; a possible D gene is TRBD1 (6 bases). Germline V gene lookup returns CDR1 LNHNV and CDR2 YYDKDF (reference sequence). This CDR3 comprises 16 residues. Trimming stripped 1 base from V and 4 bases from J, with 15 bases between. The whole variable domain, filled in from reference TRBV15 and TRBJ2-3, reads DAMVIQNPRYQVTQFGKPVTLSCSQTLNHNVMYWYQQKSSQAPKLLFHYYDKDFNNEADTPDNFQSRRPNTSFCFLDIRSPGLGDTAMYLCATSRGWDTHADTQYFGPGTRLTVL.